The rows below give T cell receptor beta chains drawn from one sample of a study of CD8 T cells in Susac syndrome. TCRdb independently ran MiXCR on the immunoSEQ multiplex PCR reads; one entry per CDR3 protein. The sample records fewer than 85,000 distinct CDR3 sequences, roughly 94% being singletons. Sequenced material: CD8+ T cells from PBMCs. The receptors come from a human donor with Susac syndrome. The CDR3 runs from the conserved cysteine through the conserved F or W. D genes are given only for firm matches. Only part of the rows carry a size: once, few, many, or a class if the clone is expanded.

NA,TRBJ2-3,TRBV28,TRBD2,TGTGCCAGCACCCTAGCGGGGGCCACAGATACGCAGTATTTT,CASTLAGATDTQYF
NA,TRBJ2-7,TRBV7-8,TRBD2,TGTGCCAGCAGCGAACCCAGGACTAGCGGGGGGGACCTCTACGAGCAGTACTTC,CASSEPRTSGGDLYEQYF
NA,TRBJ1-6,TRBV4-1,NA,TGCGCCAGCAGCCTTCGACAGGTAGGAGCACCCCTCCACTTT,CASSLRQVGAPLHF
NA,TRBJ1-5,TRBV9,NA,TGTGCCAGCAGCGAACAGGGATATAGCAATCAGCCCCAGCATTTT,CASSEQGYSNQPQHF
NA,TRBJ1-1,TRBV6-2/TRBV6-3,NA,TGTGCCAGCAGTCCAGAGATAAACAGGGTGAACACTGAAGCTTTCTTT,CASSPEINRVNTEAFF
NA,TRBJ1-2,TRBV6-5,NA,TGTGCCAGCAGCTCCAATGGTGCTGGCTACACCTTC,CASSSNGAGYTF
once,TRBJ2-1,TRBV20-1,NA,TGCAGTGCTAATCCCGGGACTCAAACGGATCAGTTCTTC,CSANPGTQTDQFF
NA,TRBJ2-1,TRBV7-2,NA,TGTGCCAGCAGCTTAGCGGGGGGCCGAAATGAGCAGTTCTTC,CASSLAGGRNEQFF
NA,TRBJ1-2,TRBV9,NA,TGTGCCACCTTGTCGGAGGGCGGTGGCTACACCTTC,CATLSEGGGYTF
NA,TRBJ2-3,TRBV19,TRBD2,TGTGCCAGTAGTCCTCCCCTAGCGGGGGGGACAGATACGCAGTATTTT,CASSPPLAGGTDTQYF
NA,TRBJ2-7,TRBV2,NA,TGTGCCAGCAGCCGGGCATACGAGCAGTACTTC,CASSRAYEQYF
NA,TRBJ2-2,TRBV20-1,TRBD2,TGCAGTGCTAATTCGCTGGCAGCGGGAAAGACCGGGGAGCTGTTTTTT,CSANSLAAGKTGELFF
NA,TRBJ2-1,TRBV5-1,TRBD1,TGCGCCAGCAGTAAGTTGGGACAGTTTCATGAGCAGTTCTTC,CASSKLGQFHEQFF
NA,TRBJ1-5,TRBV27,NA,TGTGCCAGCAGTTTGTGGGGTGGCAATCAGCCCCAGCATTTT,CASSLWGGNQPQHF
NA,TRBJ1-2,TRBV21-1,NA,TGTGCCAGCAGCAAAGGGGGTCGGGGTAACTATGGCTACACCTTC,CASSKGGRGNYGYTF
NA,TRBJ2-3,TRBV9,NA,TGTGCCAGCAGCGTAGCAGGTCAGGGGCGCACAGATACGCAGTATTTT,CASSVAGQGRTDTQYF
NA,TRBJ2-7,TRBV7-9,NA,TGTGCCAGCAGCTCACAGGACGGGGCCTACGAGCAGTACTTC,CASSSQDGAYEQYF
once,TRBJ1-1,TRBV6-5,TRBD1,TGTGCCAGCAGTACCTACAGGGGGCTCACTGAAGCTTTCTTT,CASSTYRGLTEAFF
few,TRBJ1-1,TRBV6-5,NA,TGTGCCAGCAGTTACGGAGGGAACACTGAAGCTTTCTTT,CASSYGGNTEAFF
NA,TRBJ1-6,TRBV13,TRBD1,TGTGCCAGCAGCTCACTGCCGGGACAGGGTAATTCACCCCTCCACTTT,CASSSLPGQGNSPLHF
NA,TRBJ1-2,TRBV15,TRBD1,TGTGCCACCAGCAACACAGGGGGGGGGTATGGCTACACCTTC,CATSNTGGGYGYTF
once,TRBJ2-4,TRBV4-3,NA,TGCGCCAGCAGCCAAGATCCCAGGGCGGGCGGAAACATTCAGTACTTC,CASSQDPRAGGNIQYF
NA,TRBJ1-1,TRBV27,NA,TGTGCCAGCAGTTTAGGGGCGTACACTGAAGCTTTCTTT,CASSLGAYTEAFF
NA,TRBJ2-1,TRBV3-1,NA,TGTGCCAGCAGCCAGCCCTCCTACAATGAGCAGTTCTTC,CASSQPSYNEQFF
NA,TRBJ1-5,TRBV27,NA,TGTGCCAGCAGTTTATCAGGTAGCAATCAGCCCCAGCATTTT,CASSLSGSNQPQHF
NA,TRBJ2-7,TRBV9,NA,TGTGCCAGCAGCGTAGGGGACACCCTCAGGGACGAGCAGTACTTC,CASSVGDTLRDEQYF
NA,TRBJ2-2,TRBV6-2/TRBV6-3,NA,TGTGCCAGCAGTCAAACGGGACGCGGGGAGCTGTTTTTT,CASSQTGRGELFF
NA,TRBJ2-5,TRBV12-3/TRBV12-4,NA,TGTGCCCCTGTTGGGGGACGGAAGACCCAGTACTTC,CAPVGGRKTQYF
NA,TRBJ2-1,TRBV9,TRBD2,TGTGCCAGCAGCGTCCCTCCTAGCGGGGCGCTCAATGAGCAGTTCTTC,CASSVPPSGALNEQFF
NA,TRBJ1-2,TRBV4-3,NA,TGCGCCAGCAGCCAGACAGACCGGGGGGGGCTTAACTATGGCTACACCTTC,CASSQTDRGGLNYGYTF
NA,TRBJ1-2,TRBV5-1,NA,TGCGCCAGCAGCTTGGGGGACAAGCAGGATGGCTACACCTTC,CASSLGDKQDGYTF
NA,TRBJ2-5,TRBV9,TRBD1,TGTGCCAGCAGCGACCAGGGGGCAGGAGAAGAGACCCAGTACTTC,CASSDQGAGEETQYF
NA,TRBJ2-7,TRBV9,NA,TGTGCCAGCAACGTAGCCGACGGACCCTACGAGCAGTACTTC,CASNVADGPYEQYF
NA,TRBJ1-3,TRBV7-6,NA,TGTGCCAGCAGCTTAGCTAAGGGCTTGGGAAACACCATATATTTT,CASSLAKGLGNTIYF
NA,TRBJ2-7,TRBV28,TRBD2,TGTGCCAGCAGTTTTCCGGCTAGCGGGGACTACGAGCAGTACTTC,CASSFPASGDYEQYF
NA,TRBJ1-2,TRBV27,NA,TGTGCCAGCAGTATGGGGGGTGCCGGTTATGGCTACACCTTC,CASSMGGAGYGYTF
once,TRBJ2-2,TRBV24-1,NA,TGTGCCACCAGTGACACAGGCACCGGGGAGCTGTTTTTT,CATSDTGTGELFF
NA,TRBJ2-7,TRBV24-1,TRBD1,TGTGCCACCTGCAGGGGACAGGAAAACTCCTACGAGCAGTACTTC,CATCRGQENSYEQYF
NA,TRBJ2-6,TRBV4-3,TRBD1,TGCGCCAGCAGCCAAGATCTTTTGTGGGACAGGACAACCGTCCTGACTTTC,CASSQDLLWDRTTVLTF
NA,TRBJ2-5,TRBV2,TRBD2,TGTGCCAGCAGGGCTAGCGGGGGCCCCAGCCAAGAGACCCAGTACTTC,CASRASGGPSQETQYF
NA,TRBJ2-1,TRBV7-9,TRBD2,TGTGCCAGCAGGCGCGGGACTAGCGTAGACAATGAGCAGTTCTTC,CASRRGTSVDNEQFF
NA,TRBJ2-3,TRBV12-3/TRBV12-4,TRBD2,TGTGCCAGCAGTTTTACCGGGGGGGCCAGGGATACGCAGTATTTT,CASSFTGGARDTQYF
NA,TRBJ1-1,TRBV5-6,NA,TGTGCCAGCAGGCCCGAGGTAGGGGATGAAGCTTTCTTT,CASRPEVGDEAFF
NA,TRBJ2-5,TRBV9,TRBD1,TGTGCCAGCAGCGCAACCGGGACAGGGGGCTTGGAGACCCAGTACTTC,CASSATGTGGLETQYF
once,TRBJ2-2,TRBV4-1,NA,TGCGCCAGCAGCCTGTCCCTGCCGGGACATGTCACCGGGGAGCTGTTTTTT,CASSLSLPGHVTGELFF
NA,TRBJ2-3,TRBV5-1,TRBD1,TGCGCCAGCAGGGACAGGTTTGGCACAGATACGCAGTATTTT,CASRDRFGTDTQYF